One sample yielded the 31 T cell receptor beta chains listed below, sequenced in a study of T-cell memory formation after mild COVID-19. TCRdb analysed the 5' RACE reads with MiXCR anew, one entry per CDR3 protein. The sample consists of fewer than 700,000 distinct CDR3 sequences, approximately 21% of them appearing once. The sequenced material came from PBMCs or a T cell subset sorted from them (not recorded which). The receptors stem from an adult woman who had mild COVID-19 (a few samples of this study predate the infection). Cell type and time point are not known.

There are a few counts of this clonotype. This chain connects TRBV7-9 to TRBJ1-1; D possibly corresponds to TRBD1 (6 bases). This CDR3 contains 14 residues. Germline V CDR1 and CDR2: SEHNR, FQNEAQ (reference sequence). The V and J ends lost 7 bases and 4 bases respectively, with 16 bases between them. CDR3 protein: CASTAGDWGTEAFF. DNA of the CDR3: TGTGCCAGCACCGCAGGGGATTGGGGCACTGAAGCTTTCTTT.

To note about this clonotype: This CDR3 is missing its conserved last phenylalanine or tryptophan, likely due to a read error. No DNA is shown, since the ends of the CDR3 on it are uncertain; the CDR3 is the one TCRdb lists. The CDR3 sequence is CATTPGLVG. This chain links TRBV21-1 with TRBJ2-3; no check of the table's D call, TRBD2, against the DNA was made. TRBV21-1 is a documented pseudogene. The CDR3 length is 9 residues, termini included.

This clonotype has more than one count but fewer than ten. The chain's CDR3 is CASSPPSLAGGPNTQYF. In nucleotides, the CDR3 is TGTGCCAGCAGCCCGCCTTCACTAGCGGGAGGGCCAAATACGCAGTATTTT. The chain carries TRBV5-6 and TRBJ2-3; 13 positions match TRBD2. The CDR3 totals 17 residues. Germline CDR1 and CDR2: SGHDT and YYEEEE. V trimming: 4 bases; J trimming: 7 bases; junction bases outside the gene matches: 12.

This chain connects TRBV6-1 to TRBJ1-2; no definite D call. The germline V gene encodes CDR1 MNHNS and CDR2 SASEGT. Trimming took off 1 base at V and 0 bases at J, with 9 bases between the two ends. The CDR3 covers 15 residues. In DNA form, the CDR3 reads TGTGCCAGCAGTGAAGAACCCACAGCTAACTATGGCTACACCTTC. Protein: CASSEEPTANYGYTF.

V usage is TRBV11-1 and J usage is TRBJ2-1; 8 nucleotides line up with TRBD1. The V segment lost 1 base and the J segment 7 bases; nucleotides outside the gene matches: 3. The CDR3 has 14 amino acids. Germline lookup yields CDR1 SGHAT and CDR2 FQDESV (reference sequence). The CDR3 region is CASSLGGTGNEQFF. For the CDR3, the DNA is TGTGCCAGCAGCTTAGGGGGGACAGGTAATGAGCAGTTCTTC.

This clonotype was picked up a small number of times. V usage is TRBV12-3 or TRBV12-4 and J usage is TRBJ2-1; the D gene could be TRBD1 or TRBD2 (5 bases each). V was cut by 6 bases and J by 9 bases, with 18 bases left in between. This CDR3 is built from 14 residues. CDR3 DNA: TGTGCCAGCAGCCCCCCCCGCCCTGGGGGTGAGCAGTTCTTC. Encoded protein: CASSPPRPGGEQFF.

The genes are TRBV24-1 and TRBJ2-2; TRBD2 is a possible D gene (5 bases). CDR1 and CDR2 from the germline V gene are KGHDR and SFDVKD. CDR3 length equals 19 residues. The germline V and J ends were trimmed by 0 bases and 1 base, with 17 bases remaining between them. The CDR3 spells CATSDLPSSKRRNTGELFF. CDR3 nucleotide sequence: TGTGCCACCAGTGATTTGCCCTCATCGAAGCGGCGGAACACCGGGGAGCTGTTTTTT.

The CDR3 nucleotides are TGTGCCAGCAGCCGCCTACCGACCAACTATGGCTACACCTTC. It codes for CASSRLPTNYGYTF. The rearrangement links TRBV7-9 to TRBJ1-2; no reliable D call. This CDR3 is 14 amino acids long. V was pared by 5 bases and J by 2 bases, with 12 bases between. Germline V gene lookup returns CDR1 SEHNR and CDR2 FQNEAQ (reference sequence).

Only a few counts were recorded for this clonotype. This chain connects TRBV5-4 to TRBJ2-7; D gene unclear. The germline CDR1 and CDR2 sequences are SGHNT and YYREEE (reference sequence). The CDR3 is made up of 13 amino acids. Deletions cut 4 bases from V and 3 bases from J, with 11 bases between. In nucleotides, the CDR3 is TGTGCCAGCAGCGGGTGGTCTGACTACGAGCAGTACTTC. This gives the protein CASSGWSDYEQYF.

The chain links TRBV12-3 or TRBV12-4 to TRBJ2-1, with 9 bases fitting TRBD2. After removal of 7 bases from V and 9 bases from J, the junction contained 7 bases not matched to a gene. The CDR3 has 13 residues. In nucleotides, the CDR3 is TGTGCCAGCAAGTTTAGCGGGAGTATTGAGCAGTTCTTC. This codes for CASKFSGSIEQFF.

The rearrangement uses TRBV12-3 or TRBV12-4 and TRBJ2-3, with 8 bases identical to TRBD2. The length of the CDR3 is 15 residues. The V and J ends lost 5 bases and 2 bases, in that order; junction bases with no gene match: 6. The CDR3 reads CASSPPLADTDTQYF. Here the CDR3 DNA reads TGTGCCAGCAGTCCCCCACTAGCGGACACAGATACGCAGTATTTT.

This clonotype was seen at least ten times. The chain links TRBV4-1 to TRBJ1-1; D is unresolved. Germline CDR1 MGHRA, CDR2 YSYEKL. The CDR3 covers 17 residues. V shed 2 bases and J shed 4 bases, with 20 bases lying between them. The CDR3 bases are TGCGCCAGCAGCCAACCATACGAGACCAGCGGGGTCACTGAAGCTTTCTTT. Residues: CASSQPYETSGVTEAFF.

The chain joins TRBV12-3 or TRBV12-4 to TRBJ2-1; D perhaps matches TRBD2 (7 bases). The germline V and J ends were trimmed by 3 bases and 8 bases, with 17 bases remaining between them. The length of the CDR3 is 15 residues. The CDR3 DNA reads TGTGCCAGCAGTTTGGGTGGGGGGGCCCTCGATGAGCAGTTCTTC. Translating gives CASSLGGGALDEQFF.

The V gene is TRBV24-1, the J gene TRBJ1-2; TRBD1 might be the D (6 bases). This CDR3 is built from 12 residues. Germline CDR1 reads KGHDR; CDR2 reads SFDVKD. Trimming cost V 12 bases and J 6 bases, with 16 bases left between them. The CDR3 region has the DNA TGTGCCTCCATGATCCAGGGGAATGGCTACACCTTC. Translation gives CASMIQGNGYTF.

This clonotype appeared many times. The V and J genes are TRBV12-3 or TRBV12-4 and TRBJ2-1; 9 bases align to TRBD2. V trimming: 3 bases; J trimming: 5 bases; junction bases outside the gene matches: 11. This CDR3 is 17 amino acids long. DNA for the CDR3: TGTGCCAGCAGTTTCGATCTTCTGCGGGGGGGTGACAATGAGCAGTTCTTC. Encoded protein: CASSFDLLRGGDNEQFF.

This clonotype appeared a few times. The chain couples TRBV3-1 to TRBJ1-2; TRBD1 agrees at 7 bases. Germline V gene data show CDR1 as LGHDT and CDR2 as YNNKEL (reference sequence). CDR3 length: 14 residues. With V trimmed by 4 bases and J by 4 bases, 6 bases remained unmatched. DNA for the CDR3: TGTGCCAGCAGCCTCGGACAGGCCGCCTATGGCTACACCTTC. This codes for CASSLGQAAYGYTF.

Relative to its sample, this clonotype is medium-sized. The chain recombines TRBV7-9 with TRBJ2-7; tentatively, D is TRBD1 (6 bases). The germline CDR1 and CDR2 sequences are SEHNR and FQNEAQ (reference sequence). V dropped 3 bases and J dropped 1 base, with 22 bases sitting between them. The CDR3 has 18 residues. The CDR3 DNA is TGTGCCAGCAGCTTCGAGGAGTCGTGGGCAGGGGCGTCCTACGAGCAGTACTTC. Translating gives CASSFEESWAGASYEQYF.

In this sample, this clonotype turned up a few times. The chain couples TRBV9 to TRBJ2-3; no definite D call. Germline V lookup: CDR1 SGDLS, CDR2 YYNGEE. Trimming removed 0 bases at V and 2 bases at J, with 4 bases between. There are 13 residues in the CDR3. The CDR3 loop is CASSVVPTDTQYF. Here the CDR3 DNA reads TGTGCCAGCAGCGTAGTCCCCACAGATACGCAGTATTTT.

This clonotype has more than one count but fewer than ten. The chain combines TRBV20-1 with TRBJ1-5; D is perhaps TRBD1 (5 bases). Germline values: CDR1 DFQATT, CDR2 SNEGSKA (reference sequence). V was clipped by 5 bases and J by 2 bases, with 16 bases between them. The CDR3 runs 15 residues. CDR3: CSAPVGELGNQPQHF. DNA of the CDR3: TGCAGTGCTCCGGTAGGGGAATTGGGCAATCAGCCCCAGCATTTT.

The rearrangement uses TRBV5-1 and TRBJ2-1; 8 bases match TRBD1. From germline, CDR1 is SGHRS and CDR2 YFSETQ. Trimming took 6 bases from V and 4 from J; bases not matched to a gene: 9. The CDR3 totals 15 residues. The CDR3 is CASKTGTGVYNEQFF. In nucleotides, the CDR3 is TGCGCCAGCAAAACCGGGACAGGAGTATACAATGAGCAGTTCTTC.

The table lists this clonotype with a few counts. This chain joins TRBV7-6 and TRBJ1-6; D unresolved. The ends were cut back, 0 bases at V and 7 bases at J, with 10 bases in the middle. Germline lookup yields CDR1 SGHVS and CDR2 FNYEAQ. The CDR3 loop spans 15 amino acids. In DNA, the CDR3 is TGTGCCAGCAGCTTAGCATCTGGGGTAAATTCACCCCTCCACTTT. It yields the protein CASSLASGVNSPLHF.

This clonotype was counted only a few times. The chain employs TRBV6-2 or TRBV6-3 and TRBJ1-2, with D possibly being TRBD1 (5 bases). Germline V CDR1 and CDR2: MNHEY, SVGEGT. The V and J ends lost 6 bases and 4 bases respectively, with 12 bases between them. The CDR3 consists of 13 residues. Here the CDR3 reads CASSRQSSYGYTF. The CDR3 DNA reads TGTGCCAGCAGCAGACAGAGTAGCTATGGCTACACCTTC.

The chain recombines TRBV20-1 with TRBJ1-1; TRBD1 agrees at 7 bases. V gave up 0 bases and J gave up 11 bases; unmatched junction bases: 15. Germline loops: CDR1 DFQATT, CDR2 SNEGSKA (reference sequence). The CDR3 is 15 residues long. DNA for the CDR3: TGCAGTGCTAGAGATTTAGACAGGGTTCGAACGGGGGCTTTCTTT. It is translated as CSARDLDRVRTGAFF.

This clonotype was observed a few times. The gene calls are TRBV2 and TRBJ2-7; D is uncertain. The CDR3 totals 12 residues. The ends were cut back, 6 bases at V and 6 bases at J, with 12 bases in the middle. Germline assignment: CDR1 SNHLY and CDR2 FYNNEI. DNA for the CDR3: TGTGCCAGCAGGGTGGTCAGGCTCGAGCAGTACTTC. It is translated as CASRVVRLEQYF.

This clonotype was observed a few times. The chain carries TRBV6-6 and TRBJ2-7; 8 nucleotides agree with TRBD2. CDR3 length: 14 residues. Germline V gene data show CDR1 as MNHNY and CDR2 as SVGAGI (reference sequence). The ends lost 10 bases at V and 4 bases at J; junction bases unmatched: 12. The CDR3 sequence: CATRPSGGVYEQYF. CDR3 nucleotides: TGTGCCACCCGACCCAGCGGGGGAGTTTACGAGCAGTACTTC.

The J gene is TRBJ2-3, the V gene TRBV12-3 or TRBV12-4, with 10 bases lining up with TRBD2. The CDR3 covers 16 residues. J lost 1 base, V lost 6 bases, and 7 bases had no gene match. For the CDR3, the DNA is TGTGCCAGCAGGGCTAGCGGGAGAACTGGCACAGATACGCAGTATTTT. This translates into CASRASGRTGTDTQYF.

The table lists this clonotype with a few counts. V is TRBV7-2 and J is TRBJ2-1, with 8 bases matching TRBD2. Germline values: CDR1 SGHTA, CDR2 FQGNSA. This CDR3 has 16 residues. With 1 base clipped from V and 10 bases from J, the junction kept 12 bases outside the gene matches. CDR3 residues: CASSLGLGTRGVEQFF. For the CDR3, the DNA is TGTGCCAGCAGCTTAGGCCTCGGGACTAGGGGCGTGGAGCAGTTCTTC.

A remark on this clonotype: The junction departs from the called germline gene at one end, perhaps through a read error. The DNA for the CDR3 is TGTGCCAGCAGCTTATCCGTTGGCTTTCAAGAGGCCCAGTACTTC. Its translation is CASSLSVGFQEAQYF. This chain joins TRBV7-9 and TRBJ2-5, with D uncertain. The CDR3 contains 15 residues. CDR1 and CDR2 from the germline V gene are SEHNR and FQNEAQ (reference sequence).

This clonotype was seen only a few times. This sequence joins TRBV6-6 and TRBJ1-1; D ambiguous. This CDR3 comprises 16 residues. With 4 bases removed from V and 2 bases from J, the gap between germline ends came to 17 bases. Germline CDR1 and CDR2: MNHNY and SVGAGI (reference sequence). CDR3 DNA sequence: TGTGCCAGCAGTTTCCCCCAAGGACGGGGAAACACTGAAGCTTTCTTT. Translated, it gives CASSFPQGRGNTEAFF.

The rearrangement joins TRBV14 to TRBJ1-1; perhaps TRBD1 as D (5 bases). V was pared by 3 bases and J by 1 base, with 24 bases between. This CDR3 comprises 19 residues. The germline V gene has CDR1 SGHDN and CDR2 FVKESK. In DNA, the CDR3 is TGTGCCAGCAGCCAGTGGGTCTATGAGGACACTATATGGAACACTGAAGCTTTCTTT. It specifies CASSQWVYEDTIWNTEAFF.

The rearrangement links TRBV9 to TRBJ2-3; 8 bases agree with TRBD2. From germline, CDR1 is SGDLS and CDR2 YYNGEE. This CDR3 region has 17 residues. The V gene end was trimmed by 4 bases and the J gene end by 1 base; junction bases not matched to a gene: 11. The CDR3 sequence is CASSPPGSSGGTDTQYF. CDR3 sequence (DNA): TGTGCCAGCAGCCCCCCGGGGAGTAGCGGGGGCACAGATACGCAGTATTTT.